The clone carrying this TCR delta chain was seen a few times. This entry belongs to a study of gamma-delta T cells after stem cell transplantation. TCRdb re-called the RT-PCR reads using CATT. The table records 13,000 or so delta-chain clones, roughly 34% of them present only once. The receptor was derived from a human donor. It is not recorded whose cells these are; they may come from a transplant donor. Sequenced material: gamma-delta T cells.

The CDR3 region is CALGLGLPTSAGGYGKLIF. The CDR3 region has the DNA TGTGCTCTTGGATTAGGCCTTCCTACGTCTGCTGGGGGATACGGTAAACTCATCTTT. The chain is built from TRDV1 and TRDJ1; 12 bases are shared with TRDD3. Germline CDR1 TSWWSYY, CDR2 QGS. V lost 6 bases and J lost 7; bases outside the gene matches: 21. The CDR3 spans 19 residues.